This T cell receptor (beta chain) was observed in a study of blood T cell repertoires in COVID-19. This table comes from immunoSEQ multiplex PCR, and its TCRdb copy is limited to in-frame clones, with some not included. The table lists some 220,000 clones, approximately 83% of them singletons. There are 16 residues in the CDR3. Unmatched junction bases numbered 4, after V lost 4 bases and J lost 1 base. Per germline, CDR1 SGHNT and CDR2 YYREEE (reference sequence). This chain connects TRBV5-4 to TRBJ2-2; 10 nucleotides match TRBD2. The source material was peripheral blood. The receptor's source is a human donor in a cohort sampled during active COVID-19. CDR3: CASSVQRGGNTGELFF. Written as DNA, the CDR3 is TGTGCCAGCAGCGTTCAGCGGGGGGGGAACACCGGGGAGCTGTTTTTT.